This T cell receptor beta chain was captured by sequencing in a study of B cell selection in AIRE deficiency. Study-level findings and limits: In TCRBV usage, CDR3 length and diversity, patient Tconv and Treg cells matched healthy donors. Shared Treg sequences had shorter CDR3s, biased toward rearrangements with few non-templated insertions. Healthy donors alone shared roughly 32% of 4,000 or so Treg sequences; patients alone around 8.5%.

CD4+CD127+ cells were sorted as the conventional CD4 T cells. The method was immunoSEQ multiplex PCR; TCRdb's version includes in-frame clones alone and lacks a portion of them. The sample carries some 24,000 clones, around 97% recorded once. This CDR3 is built from 17 residues. Per the germline V gene, CDR1 is LNHDA and CDR2 is SQIVND (reference sequence). The trim removed 3 bases at V and 4 bases at J, leaving 9 bases unmatched. Worth noting for this clone: Its antigen is undetermined.

This TCR came from a human donor with AIRE deficiency. The sample was conventional CD4+ T cells sorted from PBMCs. The V gene is TRBV19, the J gene TRBJ2-2; 9 nucleotides agree with TRBD2. The CDR3 is CASSMPQVAGVTGELFF. The DNA of the CDR3 is TGTGCCAGTAGTATGCCGCAAGTAGCGGGAGTCACCGGGGAGCTGTTTTTT.